Below are 26 T cell receptor beta chains sequenced from a single sample in a study of blood T cells in healthy people across ages. Alongside a J-beta primer mix, a sample-barcoded 5' primer served in a second PCR lasting roughly 6 to 12 cycles. MiXCR, run by TCRdb on the 5' RACE reads, gives a single entry per CDR3 protein. The table has about 1,600,000 distinct CDR3 sequences, 42% seen once. Sequencing used blood. These receptors were collected from a woman under 30 in good health.

The chain employs TRBV4-2 and TRBJ1-6; TRBD1 aligns across 9 bases. V lost 4 bases, J lost 7 bases, and 8 bases stayed unmatched. This CDR3 region has 16 residues. Germline-derived CDR1 and CDR2 are LGHNA and YNFKEQ. CDR3: CASSLEATGGNSPLHF. The CDR3 bases are TGTGCCAGCAGCCTCGAGGCCACAGGGGGCAATTCACCCCTCCACTTT.

The chain combines TRBV9 with TRBJ2-7; D not certain. Per germline, CDR1 SGDLS and CDR2 YYNGEE. V lost 3 bases, J lost 0 bases, and 10 bases lay in between. The CDR3 length is 14 residues. The CDR3 loop reads CASSGALNSYEQYF. The CDR3 nucleotides are TGTGCCAGCAGCGGGGCTCTTAACTCCTACGAGCAGTACTTC.

The chain has TRBV5-1 and TRBJ2-5, with 8 positions matching TRBD1. The closer fit of TRBJ2-7 to the DNA end suggests the J call may be wrong. The CDR3 extends over 13 amino acids. Germline-derived CDR1 and CDR2 are SGHRS and YFSETQ. CDR3 loop: CASSLDRGVEQYF. The CDR3 DNA reads TGCGCCAGCAGCTTGGACAGGGGGGTCGAGCAGTACTTC.

This rearrangement joins TRBV7-6 to TRBJ1-2; maybe TRBD1 (5 bases). V lost 2 bases to trimming and J lost 0 bases, with 25 bases between them. CDR1 and CDR2 (germline): SGHVS, FNYEAQ. This CDR3 has 20 residues. CDR3 in amino acids: CASSLLEGQGTVKANYGYTF. DNA for the CDR3: TGTGCCAGCAGCTTATTAGAGGGGCAGGGAACGGTAAAAGCTAACTATGGCTACACCTTC.

The chain combines TRBV20-1 with TRBJ2-7; D uncertain. With 1 base removed from V and 2 bases from J, the gap between germline ends came to 12 bases. The CDR3 is made up of 14 amino acids. Per the germline V gene, CDR1 is DFQATT and CDR2 is SNEGSKA (reference sequence). The CDR3 loop is CSARGRGTPYEQYF. DNA for the CDR3: TGCAGTGCTAGAGGCCGTGGTACCCCCTACGAGCAGTACTTC.

The chain employs TRBV20-1 and TRBJ2-7; the match to TRBD1 covers 7 bases. The V segment lost 6 bases and the J segment 0 bases; nucleotides outside the gene matches: 8. Per germline, CDR1 DFQATT and CDR2 SNEGSKA (reference sequence). The CDR3 is made up of 14 amino acids. CDR3 sequence: CSAPLTGSSYEQYF. The CDR3 DNA sequence: TGCAGTGCCCCCCTGACAGGGAGCTCCTACGAGCAGTACTTC.

Points on this clonotype: Being one base from a much bigger clone, this may be a read error. The chain couples TRBV7-2 to TRBJ1-4; no definite D call. Germline V gives CDR1 SGHTA, CDR2 FQGNSA. V dropped 5 bases and J dropped 6 bases, with 10 bases sitting between them. This CDR3 has 13 amino acids. This CDR3 is CASSVGGYEKLFF. The CDR3 coding sequence is TGTGCCAGCAGCGTCGGCGGTTATGAAAAACTGTTTTTT.

V gene TRBV7-3 combines with J gene TRBJ2-3; TRBD1 aligns across 9 bases. The CDR3 sequence is 16 residues long. Per germline, CDR1 SGHTA and CDR2 FQGTGA. V was clipped by 5 bases and J by 4 bases; unmatched bases: 10. CDR3 coding DNA: TGTGCCAGCAGCCGGGGACAGGGTCACTCCGCAGATACGCAGTATTTT. It is translated as CASSRGQGHSADTQYF.

In nucleotides, the CDR3 is TGCGCCAGCAGGCAGGGATTCAGCAATGAGCAGTACTTC. Translation gives CASRQGFSNEQYF. J is TRBJ2-5 and V is TRBV10-1, with a possible D match to TRBD1 (5 bases). Trimming stripped 6 bases from V and 11 bases from J, with 19 bases between. CDR1 WNHNN and CDR2 SYGVQD come from the germline V gene (reference sequence). The CDR3 runs 13 residues.

The chain has TRBV5-1 and TRBJ2-3, with D perhaps assigned TRBD1 or TRBD2 (5 bases each). The length of the CDR3 is 17 residues. The V gene lost 3 bases and the J gene lost 0 bases, with 17 bases spanning the gap. The germline CDR1 and CDR2 sequences are SGHRS and YFSETQ. In DNA form, the CDR3 reads TGCGCCAGCAGCTCGCCATCCGGGACCGCTAGCACAGATACGCAGTATTTT. Its translation is CASSSPSGTASTDTQYF. Full variable domain (outside the CDR3, taken from reference TRBV5-1 and TRBJ2-3): KAGVTQTPRYLIKTRGQQVTLSCSPISGHRSVSWYQQTPGQGLQFLFEYFSETQRNKGNFPGRFSGRQFSNSRSEMNVSTLELGDSALYLCASSSPSGTASTDTQYFGPGTRLTVL.

This clonotype was picked up a small number of times. V gene TRBV6-1 combines with J gene TRBJ2-3; 8 bases match TRBD2. The length of the CDR3 is 15 residues. J was trimmed by 1 base and V by 8 bases; bases with no gene match: 8. In germline, CDR1 is MNHNS, CDR2 SASEGT. In DNA, the CDR3 is TGTGCCAGCCGAGGGCTGACTAGCGGCACAGATACGCAGTATTTT. Encoded protein: CASRGLTSGTDTQYF.

This clonotype was observed a handful of times. CDR3 sequence: CASSPSLGQHQETQYF. In DNA, the CDR3 is TGTGCCAGCAGCCCGTCCCTGGGACAGCACCAAGAGACCCAGTACTTC. V gene TRBV7-9 combines with J gene TRBJ2-5, with 7 bases aligning to TRBD1. The length of the CDR3 is 16 residues. The V and J ends lost 5 bases and 0 bases, in that order; junction bases with no gene match: 9. Germline lookup yields CDR1 SEHNR and CDR2 FQNEAQ (reference sequence).

The chain uses TRBV3-1 and TRBJ2-7, with 8 bases matching TRBD2. The junction had 9 bases not matched to a gene; V was cut back by 4 bases and J by 4 bases. This CDR3 contains 15 residues. Germline CDR1 and CDR2: LGHDT and YNNKEL (reference sequence). CDR3 nucleotides: TGTGCCAGCAGCCCGCGGGGGGAACACCATTACGAGCAGTACTTC. It encodes CASSPRGEHHYEQYF.

This clonotype was found a few times. This rearrangement joins TRBV7-8 to TRBJ2-1; D is undetermined. Germline CDR1 reads SGHVS; CDR2 reads FQNEAQ. Trimming left V 2 bases short and J 4 bases short, with 6 bases between. The length of the CDR3 is 13 residues. The CDR3 spells CASSLKPYNEQFF. The CDR3 bases are TGTGCCAGCAGCTTAAAACCTTACAATGAGCAGTTCTTC.

CDR3 loop: CSARWGTSGNDEQFF. The CDR3 region has the DNA TGCAGTGCACGGTGGGGGACTAGCGGGAACGATGAGCAGTTCTTC. This rearrangement joins TRBV20-1 to TRBJ2-1, with 13 bases that match TRBD2. V was pared by 6 bases and J by 8 bases, with 10 bases of the junction left unmatched. CDR1 is DFQATT, CDR2 SNEGSKA, per germline (reference sequence). The CDR3 spans 15 residues.

The rearrangement uses TRBV12-3 or TRBV12-4 and TRBJ2-3; no clear D. The CDR3 is 18 amino acids. The V and J ends lost 4 bases and 4 bases respectively, with 24 bases between them. As DNA, the CDR3 is TGTGCCAGCAGTTCAACCAAAGTCGTCCGGGTTGCTGCAGATACGCAGTATTTT. Its translation: CASSSTKVVRVAADTQYF.

J is TRBJ1-1 and V is TRBV5-1, with D tentatively TRBD1 (5 bases). Germline V gives CDR1 SGHRS, CDR2 YFSETQ. The V gene lost 1 base and the J gene lost 0 bases, with 10 bases spanning the gap. There are 15 residues in the CDR3. The CDR3 nucleotides are TGCGCCAGCAGCTTGACTCGACAGATGAACACTGAAGCTTTCTTT. Translating gives CASSLTRQMNTEAFF.

The V gene is TRBV7-2, the J gene TRBJ2-7; 8 nucleotides align to TRBD1. The germline CDR1 and CDR2 sequences are SGHTA and FQGNSA. CDR3 length: 14 amino acids. V dropped 6 bases and J dropped 2; count of bases not matched to a gene: 6. The CDR3 DNA reads as TGTGCCAGCAGGAGGGACAGGTCGACCTACGAGCAGTACTTC. It specifies CASRRDRSTYEQYF.

V and J are TRBV6-2 or TRBV6-3 and TRBJ1-2; a possible D gene is TRBD1 (5 bases). The V end was cut by 5 bases, the J end by 8 bases, with 9 bases between. Germline CDR1 is MNHEY and CDR2 is SVGEGT. The CDR3 sequence is 11 residues long. The CDR3 DNA follows: TGTGCCAGCAGTCGACGACAGGGCTACACCTTC. Translation: CASSRRQGYTF.

This clonotype was observed a few times. The chain recombines TRBV4-1 with TRBJ2-3; 9 nucleotides line up with TRBD2. V gave up 0 bases and J gave up 6 bases; unmatched junction bases: 16. CDR3 size: 19 residues. Germline V gene data show CDR1 as MGHRA and CDR2 as YSYEKL. The CDR3 loop is CASSQESASVAGGQDTQYF. In DNA form, the CDR3 reads TGCGCCAGCAGCCAAGAGTCTGCGTCAGTGGCGGGGGGGCAGGATACGCAGTATTTT.

This clonotype was counted only a few times. The gene calls are TRBV7-8 and TRBJ2-3; TRBD2 aligns across 9 bases. Trimming removed 1 base from V and 2 bases from J; junction bases left unmatched: 4. This CDR3 region has 16 residues. CDR1 is SGHVS, CDR2 FQNEAQ, per germline. The CDR3 DNA reads TGTGCCAGCAGCTTAGGGGGCGGGAGGGTCACAGATACGCAGTATTTT. Its protein product is CASSLGGGRVTDTQYF.

This clonotype was detected a few times. V and J are TRBV20-1 and TRBJ1-2; D is unresolved. The germline V gene encodes CDR1 DFQATT and CDR2 SNEGSKA (reference sequence). The CDR3 is made up of 13 amino acids. V was clipped by 6 bases and J by 8 bases, with 19 bases between them. CDR3 protein: CSAPTEEGAGYTF. CDR3 coding DNA: TGCAGTGCCCCAACCGAGGAGGGAGCGGGCTACACCTTC.

The chain combines TRBV2 with TRBJ2-5; 9 bases map to TRBD2. Per germline, CDR1 SNHLY and CDR2 FYNNEI. The CDR3 extends over 17 amino acids. V trimming: 7 bases; J trimming: 2 bases; junction bases outside the gene matches: 14. The DNA for the CDR3 is TGTGCCAGCACCCTAAATTGGCTAGCGGGACCACAAGAGACCCAGTACTTC. Translated: CASTLNWLAGPQETQYF.

This clonotype was picked up a small number of times. The chain joins TRBV29-1 to TRBJ2-5, with a possible D match to TRBD1 (5 bases). Germline CDR1 and CDR2: SQVTM and ANQGSEA. Trimming removed 7 bases from V and 1 base from J, with 13 bases in between. CDR3 size: 13 residues. The CDR3 DNA reads TGCAGCGCCCGAAGGGGTAGCCAAGAGACCCAGTACTTC. It is translated as CSARRGSQETQYF.

Remarks on this clonotype: Compared with germline, one end of the junction differs, possibly owing to a read error. V gene TRBV5-5 combines with J gene TRBJ2-1; 8 nucleotides line up with TRBD1. Germline CDR1 SGHKS, CDR2 YYEKEE (reference sequence). This CDR3 has 16 residues. The CDR3, as DNA: TGTGCCAGCAGTTGGGGCCAGGGGGCGCGGGACAAGGAGCAGTTCTTC. Translating it yields CASSWGQGARDKEQFF.

V gene TRBV7-9 combines with J gene TRBJ2-6; a weak D match, TRBD1 (6 bases). This CDR3 has 17 residues. Trimming pared 2 bases from V and 0 bases from J, leaving 11 bases between. The V gene's germline CDR1 is SEHNR and CDR2 FQNEAQ (reference sequence). CDR3 sequence (DNA): TGTGCCAGCAGCTTACCCCGGGACATCTCTGGGGCCAACGTCCTGACTTTC. It yields the protein CASSLPRDISGANVLTF.